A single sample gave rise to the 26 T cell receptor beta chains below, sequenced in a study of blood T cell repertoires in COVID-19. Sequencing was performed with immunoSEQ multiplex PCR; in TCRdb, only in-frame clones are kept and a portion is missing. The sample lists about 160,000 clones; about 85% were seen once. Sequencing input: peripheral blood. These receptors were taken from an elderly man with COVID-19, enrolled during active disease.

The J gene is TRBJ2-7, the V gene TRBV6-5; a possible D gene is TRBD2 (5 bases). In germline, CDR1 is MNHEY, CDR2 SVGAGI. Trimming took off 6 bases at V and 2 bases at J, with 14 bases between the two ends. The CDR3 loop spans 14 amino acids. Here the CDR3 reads CASRLSGGPYEQYF. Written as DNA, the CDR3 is TGTGCCAGCAGGCTCTCCGGAGGCCCCTACGAGCAGTACTTC.

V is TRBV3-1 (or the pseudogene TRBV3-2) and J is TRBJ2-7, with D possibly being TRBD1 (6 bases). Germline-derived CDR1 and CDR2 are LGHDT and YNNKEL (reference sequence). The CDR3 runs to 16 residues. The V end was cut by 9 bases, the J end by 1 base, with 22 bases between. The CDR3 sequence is CASSPFPDSKSYEQYF. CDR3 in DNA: TGTGCCAGTTCCCCTTTCCCGGACAGTAAGTCCTACGAGCAGTACTTC.

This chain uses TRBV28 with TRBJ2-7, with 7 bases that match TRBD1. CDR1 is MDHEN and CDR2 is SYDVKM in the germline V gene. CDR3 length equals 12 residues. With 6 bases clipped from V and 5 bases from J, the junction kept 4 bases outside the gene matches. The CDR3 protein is CASSQQGNEQYF. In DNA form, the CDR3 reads TGTGCCAGCAGCCAACAGGGGAACGAGCAGTACTTC.

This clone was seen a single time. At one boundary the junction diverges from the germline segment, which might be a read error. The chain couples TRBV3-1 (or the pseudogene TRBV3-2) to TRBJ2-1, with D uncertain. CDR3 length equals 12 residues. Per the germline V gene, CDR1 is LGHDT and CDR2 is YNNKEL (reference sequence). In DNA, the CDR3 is TGTGCCAGCAGTTCCACTGCATATGAGCGGTTCTTC. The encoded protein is CASSSTAYERFF.

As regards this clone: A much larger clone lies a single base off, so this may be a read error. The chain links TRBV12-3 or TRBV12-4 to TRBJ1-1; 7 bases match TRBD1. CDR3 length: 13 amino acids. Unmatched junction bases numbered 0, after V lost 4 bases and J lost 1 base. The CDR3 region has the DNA TGTGCCAGCAGTTGGGACAGGAACACTGAAGCTTTCTTT. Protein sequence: CASSWDRNTEAFF.

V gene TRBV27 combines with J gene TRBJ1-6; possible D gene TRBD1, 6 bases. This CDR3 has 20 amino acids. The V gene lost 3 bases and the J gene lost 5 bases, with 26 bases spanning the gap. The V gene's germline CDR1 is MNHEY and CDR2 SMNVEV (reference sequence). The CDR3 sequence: CASSLVGGGGARADNSPLHF. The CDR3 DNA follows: TGTGCCAGCAGTTTGGTGGGGGGTGGGGGGGCTCGGGCAGATAATTCACCCCTCCACTTT.

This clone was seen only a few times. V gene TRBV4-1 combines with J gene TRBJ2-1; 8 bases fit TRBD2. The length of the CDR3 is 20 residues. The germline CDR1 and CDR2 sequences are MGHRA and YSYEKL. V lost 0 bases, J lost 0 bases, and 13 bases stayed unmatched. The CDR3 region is CASSQDRLAGITSSYNEQFF. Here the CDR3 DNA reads TGCGCCAGCAGCCAAGATCGGCTAGCGGGCATAACGAGCTCCTACAATGAGCAGTTCTTC.

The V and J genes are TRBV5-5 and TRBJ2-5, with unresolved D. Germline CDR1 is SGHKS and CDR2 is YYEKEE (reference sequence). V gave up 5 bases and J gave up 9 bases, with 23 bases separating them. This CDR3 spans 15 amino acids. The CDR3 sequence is CASSPGAGFYNSQYF. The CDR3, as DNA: TGTGCCAGCAGTCCCGGAGCCGGGTTCTACAATTCCCAGTACTTC.

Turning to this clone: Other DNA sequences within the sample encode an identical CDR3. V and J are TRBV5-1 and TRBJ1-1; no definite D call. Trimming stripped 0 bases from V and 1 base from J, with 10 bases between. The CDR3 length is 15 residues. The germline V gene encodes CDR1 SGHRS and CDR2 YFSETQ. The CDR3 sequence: CASSLVGQENTEAFF. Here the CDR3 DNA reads TGCGCCAGCAGCTTGGTTGGGCAGGAGAACACTGAAGCTTTCTTT. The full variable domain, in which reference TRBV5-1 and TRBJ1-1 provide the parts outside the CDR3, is KAGVTQTPRYLIKTRGQQVTLSCSPISGHRSVSWYQQTPGQGLQFLFEYFSETQRNKGNFPGRFSGRQFSNSRSEMNVSTLELGDSALYLCASSLVGQENTEAFFGQGTRLTVV.

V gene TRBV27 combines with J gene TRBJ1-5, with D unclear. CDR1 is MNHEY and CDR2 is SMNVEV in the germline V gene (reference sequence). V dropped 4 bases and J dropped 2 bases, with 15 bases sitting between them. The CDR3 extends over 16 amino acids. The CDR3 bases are TGTGCCAGCAGTTCATGGAAATCGGGAGGCAATCAGCCCCAGCATTTT. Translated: CASSSWKSGGNQPQHF.

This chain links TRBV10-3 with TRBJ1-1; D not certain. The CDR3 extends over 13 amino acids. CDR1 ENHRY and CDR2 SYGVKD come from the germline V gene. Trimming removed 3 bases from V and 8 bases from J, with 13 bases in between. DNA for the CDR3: TGTGCCATCAGTGATGCTGCTACTGAAGAAGCTTTCTTT. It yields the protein CAISDAATEEAFF.

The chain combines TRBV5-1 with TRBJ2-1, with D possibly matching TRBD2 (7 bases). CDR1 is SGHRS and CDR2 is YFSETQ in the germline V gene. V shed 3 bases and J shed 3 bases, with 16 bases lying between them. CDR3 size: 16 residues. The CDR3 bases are TGCGCCAGCAGCTCTTTACAGGGCGGGAGCTACAATGAGCAGTTCTTC. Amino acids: CASSSLQGGSYNEQFF.

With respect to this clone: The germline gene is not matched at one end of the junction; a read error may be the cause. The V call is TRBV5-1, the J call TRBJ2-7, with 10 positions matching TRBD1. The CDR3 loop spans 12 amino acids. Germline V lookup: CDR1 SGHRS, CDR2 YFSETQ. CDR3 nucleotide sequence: TGCGCCAGCAGCTTGGAGGGACAGGGGAAACTCTTC. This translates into CASSLEGQGKLF.

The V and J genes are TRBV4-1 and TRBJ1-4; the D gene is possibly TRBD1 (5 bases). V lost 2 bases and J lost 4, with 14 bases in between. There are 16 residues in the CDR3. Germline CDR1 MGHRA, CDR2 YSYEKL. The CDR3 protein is CASSQKEDSRNEKLFF. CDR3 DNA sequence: TGCGCCAGCAGCCAAAAAGAAGACAGCCGTAATGAAAAACTGTTTTTT.

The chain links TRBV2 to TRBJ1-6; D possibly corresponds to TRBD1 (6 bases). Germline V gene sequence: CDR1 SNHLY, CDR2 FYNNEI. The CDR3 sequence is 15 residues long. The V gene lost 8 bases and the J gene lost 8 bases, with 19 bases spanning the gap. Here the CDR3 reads CASFPETGPDSPLHF. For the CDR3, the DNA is TGTGCCAGCTTTCCTGAAACAGGGCCCGATTCACCCCTCCACTTT.

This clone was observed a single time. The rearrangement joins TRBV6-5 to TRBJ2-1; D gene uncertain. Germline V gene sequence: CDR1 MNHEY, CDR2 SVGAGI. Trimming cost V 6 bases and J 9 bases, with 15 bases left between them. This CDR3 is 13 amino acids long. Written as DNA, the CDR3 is TGTGCCAGCAGACTTGATGGTTTCGGTGAGCAGTTCTTC. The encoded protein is CASRLDGFGEQFF.

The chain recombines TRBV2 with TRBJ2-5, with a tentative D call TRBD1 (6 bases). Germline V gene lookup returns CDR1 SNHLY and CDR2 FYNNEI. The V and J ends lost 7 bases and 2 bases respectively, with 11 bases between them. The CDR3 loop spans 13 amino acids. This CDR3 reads CASMDDRQETQYF. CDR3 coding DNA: TGTGCCAGCATGGATGACAGGCAAGAGACCCAGTACTTC.

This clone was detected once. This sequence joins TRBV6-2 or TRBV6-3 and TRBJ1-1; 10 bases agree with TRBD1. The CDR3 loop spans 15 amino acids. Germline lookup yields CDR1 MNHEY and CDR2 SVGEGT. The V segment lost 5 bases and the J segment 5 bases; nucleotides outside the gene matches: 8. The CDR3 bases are TGTGCCAGCAGTGATCCTGGGACAGGGGCTACTGAAGCTTTCTTT. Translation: CASSDPGTGATEAFF.

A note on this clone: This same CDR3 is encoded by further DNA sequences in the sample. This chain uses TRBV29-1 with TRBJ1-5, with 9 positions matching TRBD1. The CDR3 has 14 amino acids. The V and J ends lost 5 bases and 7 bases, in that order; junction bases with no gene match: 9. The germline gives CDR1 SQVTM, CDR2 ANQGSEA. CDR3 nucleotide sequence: TGCAGCGTTCGACAGGGGGAGACGGGACAGCCCCAGCATTTT. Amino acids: CSVRQGETGQPQHF.

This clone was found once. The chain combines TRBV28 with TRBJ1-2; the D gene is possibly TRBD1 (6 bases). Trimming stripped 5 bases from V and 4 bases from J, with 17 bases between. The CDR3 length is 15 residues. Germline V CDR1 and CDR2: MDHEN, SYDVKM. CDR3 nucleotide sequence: TGTGCCAGCAGTCCAGGGAAGGGGGTGGGCTATGGCTACACCTTC. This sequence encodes CASSPGKGVGYGYTF.

The CDR3 sequence: CASSELAGATDTQYF. The DNA of the CDR3 is TGTGCCAGCAGCGAACTAGCGGGGGCCACAGATACGCAGTATTTT. The chain joins TRBV2 to TRBJ2-3, with 11 positions matching TRBD2. This CDR3 has 15 residues. The germline V gene encodes CDR1 SNHLY and CDR2 FYNNEI. After removal of 6 bases from V and 2 bases from J, the junction contained 4 bases not matched to a gene.

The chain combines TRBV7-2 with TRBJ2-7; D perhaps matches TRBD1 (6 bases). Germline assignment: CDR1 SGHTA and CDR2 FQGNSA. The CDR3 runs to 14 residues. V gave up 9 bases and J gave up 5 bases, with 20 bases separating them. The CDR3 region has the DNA TGTGCCAGTGTTGAGGGACAACAACCCCACGAGCAGTACTTC. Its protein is CASVEGQQPHEQYF.

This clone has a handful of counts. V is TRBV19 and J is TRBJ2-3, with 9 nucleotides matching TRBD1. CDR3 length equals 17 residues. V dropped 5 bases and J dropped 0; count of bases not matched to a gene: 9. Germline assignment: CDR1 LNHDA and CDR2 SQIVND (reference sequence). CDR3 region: CASSGGQGHPSTDTQYF. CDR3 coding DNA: TGTGCCAGTAGTGGGGGACAGGGACACCCTAGCACAGATACGCAGTATTTT.

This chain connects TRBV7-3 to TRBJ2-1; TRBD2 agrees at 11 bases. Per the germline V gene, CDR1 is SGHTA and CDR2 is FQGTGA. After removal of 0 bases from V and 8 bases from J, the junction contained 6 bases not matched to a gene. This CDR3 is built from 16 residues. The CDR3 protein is CASSLTPPTSGDEQFF. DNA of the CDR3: TGTGCCAGCAGCTTAACCCCTCCGACTAGCGGGGATGAGCAGTTCTTC.

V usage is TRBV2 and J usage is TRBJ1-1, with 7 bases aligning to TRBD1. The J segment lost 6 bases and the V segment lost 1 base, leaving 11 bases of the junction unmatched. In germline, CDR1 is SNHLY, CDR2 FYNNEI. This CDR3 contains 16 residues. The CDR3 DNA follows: TGTGCCAGCAGTGAAGAGGACAGGCGCCCGACTTCTGAAGCTTTCTTT. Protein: CASSEEDRRPTSEAFF.

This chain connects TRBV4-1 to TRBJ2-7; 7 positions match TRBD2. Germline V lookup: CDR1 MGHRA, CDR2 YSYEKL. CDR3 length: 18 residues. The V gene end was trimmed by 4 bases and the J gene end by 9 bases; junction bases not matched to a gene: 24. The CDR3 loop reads CASSRSSSSGTTLRRQYF. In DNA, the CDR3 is TGCGCCAGCAGCCGCTCCAGTTCTTCCGGGACTACCCTACGTAGGCAGTACTTC.